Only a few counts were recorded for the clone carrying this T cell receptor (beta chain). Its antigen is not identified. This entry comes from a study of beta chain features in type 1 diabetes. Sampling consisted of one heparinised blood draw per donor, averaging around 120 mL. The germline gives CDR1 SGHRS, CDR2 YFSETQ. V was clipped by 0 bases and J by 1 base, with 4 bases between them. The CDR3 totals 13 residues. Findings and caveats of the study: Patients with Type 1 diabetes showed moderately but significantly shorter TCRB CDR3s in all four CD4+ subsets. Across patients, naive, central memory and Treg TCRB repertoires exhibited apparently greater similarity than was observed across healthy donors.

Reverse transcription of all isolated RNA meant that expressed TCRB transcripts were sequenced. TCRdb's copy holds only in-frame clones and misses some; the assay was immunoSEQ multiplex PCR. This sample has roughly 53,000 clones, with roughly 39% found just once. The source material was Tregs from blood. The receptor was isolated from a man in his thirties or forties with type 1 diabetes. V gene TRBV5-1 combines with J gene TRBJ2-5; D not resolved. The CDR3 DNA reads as TGCGCCAGCAGCTTGGCCAGCCAAGAGACCCAGTACTTC. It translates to CASSLASQETQYF.